The 29 T cell receptor beta chains below were found in one sample sequenced in a study of shared clonotypes between healthy human individuals (dated by TCRdb to 2018 to 2021). Library construction relied on the immunoSEQ multiplex PCR assay. This is the immuneACCESS table as TCRdb keeps it, with only in-frame sequences that have V and J called. A part of the clones is gone; compared with another copy, unresolved V genes explain less than half, and the rest is unexplained. In all, the sample holds about 820,000 clones, and 80% to 95% of those were seen once. Together, the top ten hold around 24% of the sample. CD8 naive samples were CD45RO-negative cells positively selected for CCR7, giving a CD45RA+CCR7+ population that excluded TemRA cells. The sequencing sample was made of naive CD8+ T cells sorted from blood. In light of the paper, this sample's cell subset or site label describes: CD45RA+CCR7+. These receptors came from a man aged 30 to 39 in good health.

The V and J genes are TRBV15 and TRBJ2-2; maybe TRBD1 (5 bases). The CDR3 has 13 amino acids. From germline, CDR1 is LNHNV and CDR2 YYDKDF (reference sequence). Trimming removed 5 bases at V and 3 bases at J, with 7 bases between. CDR3 coding DNA: TGTGCCACCAGCGCCAGGGACACCGGGGAGCTGTTTTTT. It is translated as CATSARDTGELFF.

This chain links TRBV11-2 with TRBJ2-1; 9 bases agree with TRBD2. Germline V gene data show CDR1 as SGHAT and CDR2 as FQNNGV. The V segment lost 1 base and the J segment 5 bases; nucleotides outside the gene matches: 3. The CDR3 is 15 amino acids. The CDR3 DNA is TGTGCCAGCAGCTTAGCGACTAGCGGAAACAATGAGCAGTTCTTC. Its protein is CASSLATSGNNEQFF. Combining the CDR3 with reference TRBV11-2 and TRBJ2-1 gives the whole variable domain EAGVAQSPRYKIIEKRQSVAFWCNPISGHATLYWYQQILGQGPKLLIQFQNNGVVDDSQLPKDRFSAERLKGVDSTLKIQPAKLEDSAVYLCASSLATSGNNEQFFGPGTRLTVL.

J is TRBJ2-3 and V is TRBV10-2; TRBD2 aligns across 7 bases. V shed 2 bases, J shed 6 bases, and the junction held 11 bases outside the gene matches. The CDR3 sequence is 16 residues long. Per germline, CDR1 WSHSY and CDR2 SAAADI. CDR3: CASSEGWGSGGDTQYF. Written as DNA, the CDR3 is TGCGCCAGCAGTGAGGGATGGGGGTCCGGGGGGGATACGCAGTATTTT.

V is TRBV7-9 and J is TRBJ2-5; a weak D match, TRBD1 (5 bases). Trimming stripped 4 bases from V and 7 bases from J, with 13 bases between. In germline, CDR1 is SEHNR, CDR2 FQNEAQ (reference sequence). The CDR3 covers 13 residues. The CDR3 DNA sequence: TGTGCCAGCAGCTCCGGTTGGCAGGGGACCCAGTACTTC. Its translation is CASSSGWQGTQYF.

This clone was seen once. The CDR3 region has the DNA TGTGCCAGCAGCTTAGTCGGTGCCCCCTACGAGCAGTACTTC. Its protein is CASSLVGAPYEQYF. The V and J genes are TRBV7-9 and TRBJ2-7; D is ambiguous. Trimming pared 1 base from V and 2 bases from J, leaving 9 bases between. This CDR3 contains 14 residues. Germline CDR1 reads SEHNR; CDR2 reads FQNEAQ (reference sequence).

The count of this clone is one. This chain joins TRBV2 and TRBJ2-2; TRBD1 matches at 8 bases. This CDR3 has 17 amino acids. The germline V gene encodes CDR1 SNHLY and CDR2 FYNNEI. Losses at the gene ends were 6 bases for V and 0 bases for J; bases not matched to a gene: 9. The CDR3, as DNA: TGTGCCAGCAGAGAGATAGGACAGGGAACGAACACCGGGGAGCTGTTTTTT. It codes for CASREIGQGTNTGELFF.

As for this clone: The same CDR3 is also encoded by other DNA sequences in this sample. The chain employs TRBV29-1 and TRBJ2-1, with TRBD2 identical over 7 bases. Germline V CDR1 and CDR2: SQVTM, ANQGSEA. The CDR3 is made up of 12 amino acids. Germline trimming cut 7 bases from V and 3 bases from J; bases unmatched to any gene: 3. In DNA, the CDR3 is TGCAGCGCGGGGACTATCTACAATGAGCAGTTCTTC. This gives the protein CSAGTIYNEQFF.

The gene calls are TRBV29-1 and TRBJ2-1; D may be TRBD1 (5 bases). This CDR3 has 12 amino acids. V was clipped by 7 bases and J by 7 bases, with 14 bases between them. Germline CDR1 and CDR2: SQVTM and ANQGSEA. CDR3 nucleotide sequence: TGCAGCGCAGAACAGGAGATGAATGAGCAGTTCTTC. Translating gives CSAEQEMNEQFF.

The chain joins TRBV15 to TRBJ2-7, with TRBD1 as a possible D gene (6 bases). The germline CDR1 and CDR2 sequences are LNHNV and YYDKDF (reference sequence). The CDR3 sequence is 14 residues long. V was clipped by 6 bases and J by 0 bases, with 12 bases between them. The CDR3 sequence is CATSGTRSSYEQYF. The DNA for the CDR3 is TGTGCCACCAGTGGGACACGGAGCTCCTACGAGCAGTACTTC.

This clone showed up just once. The rearrangement links TRBV7-9 to TRBJ2-3, with 13 bases matching TRBD2. The trim removed 4 bases at V and 4 bases at J, leaving 2 bases unmatched. The CDR3 loop spans 15 amino acids. Per the germline V gene, CDR1 is SEHNR and CDR2 is FQNEAQ (reference sequence). The CDR3 here is CASSWTSGSPDTQYF. The DNA of the CDR3 is TGTGCCAGCAGCTGGACTAGCGGGAGCCCAGATACGCAGTATTTT.

This chain links TRBV6-5 with TRBJ2-3; 8 nucleotides line up with TRBD2. The V gene end was trimmed by 2 bases and the J gene end by 1 base; junction bases not matched to a gene: 5. Germline V gene data show CDR1 as MNHEY and CDR2 as SVGAGI. This CDR3 spans 16 amino acids. DNA for the CDR3: TGTGCCAGCAGTTACACACCCGGGGGGGGCACAGATACGCAGTATTTT. This codes for CASSYTPGGGTDTQYF.

This chain uses TRBV5-5 with TRBJ2-5; no clear D. In germline, CDR1 is SGHKS, CDR2 YYEKEE (reference sequence). CDR3 size: 12 residues. V lost 7 bases and J 6 bases, leaving 13 bases between the germline ends. CDR3 amino acids: CASSWVGQTQYF. The CDR3 bases are TGTGCCAGCTCTTGGGTCGGCCAGACCCAGTACTTC. Variable domain in full (rest from reference TRBV5-5 and TRBJ2-5): DAGVTQSPTHLIKTRGQQVTLRCSPISGHKSVSWYQQVLGQGPQFIFQYYEKEERGRGNFPDRFSARQFPNYSSELNVNALLLGDSALYLCASSWVGQTQYFGPGTRLLVL.

The chain joins TRBV6-5 to TRBJ2-2; D may correspond to TRBD1 or TRBD2 (5 bases each). Germline CDR1 and CDR2: MNHEY and SVGAGI. V dropped 2 bases and J dropped 6 bases, with 7 bases sitting between them. The CDR3 sequence is 13 residues long. CDR3 nucleotide sequence: TGTGCCAGCAGTTACCAGGGACCCGGGGAGCTGTTTTTT. Its protein product is CASSYQGPGELFF.

This chain links TRBV5-6 with TRBJ1-5; D is unclear. Trimming removed 4 bases at V and 4 bases at J, with 9 bases between. Looked up from germline, CDR1 is SGHDT and CDR2 is YYEEEE. The CDR3 has 13 amino acids. The CDR3 reads CASSPGSNQPQHF. As DNA, the CDR3 is TGTGCCAGCAGCCCGGGGAGTAATCAGCCCCAGCATTTT.

The chain employs TRBV6-6 and TRBJ2-1; 8 bases match TRBD2. J gave up 5 bases and V 7 bases, and 7 bases lay outside the gene matches. Germline values: CDR1 MNHNY, CDR2 SVGAGI (reference sequence). CDR3 size: 14 residues. The CDR3 is CASTGLAGDNEQFF. The CDR3 nucleotides read TGTGCCAGCACCGGACTAGCAGGCGACAATGAGCAGTTCTTC.

The chain recombines TRBV6-5 with TRBJ2-1; D unresolved. Germline values: CDR1 MNHEY, CDR2 SVGAGI. This CDR3 comprises 16 residues. V was trimmed by 3 bases and J by 0 bases, leaving 12 bases between them. The CDR3 here is CASSYVAVPSYNEQFF. CDR3 in DNA: TGTGCCAGCAGTTATGTTGCGGTCCCCTCCTACAATGAGCAGTTCTTC.

This clone was seen only once. V and J are TRBV14 and TRBJ2-7; weak D call: TRBD1 (6 bases). Germline CDR1 and CDR2: SGHDN and FVKESK. CDR3 length equals 16 residues. V lost 0 bases, J lost 3 bases, and 15 bases lay in between. The CDR3 nucleotides read TGTGCCAGCAGCCAAGATTGGGGCAGGGGATACTACGAGCAGTACTTC. Its protein is CASSQDWGRGYYEQYF.

The CDR3 DNA sequence: TGCGCCAGCAGCGCCGGGACTCGGGGGAACACTGAAGCTTTCTTT. Translation: CASSAGTRGNTEAFF. V gene TRBV5-1 combines with J gene TRBJ1-1; D is possibly TRBD1 (5 bases). V was trimmed by 4 bases and J by 1 base, leaving 14 bases between them. The germline V gene has CDR1 SGHRS and CDR2 YFSETQ. This CDR3 region has 15 residues.

In DNA, the CDR3 is TGTGCCAGCAGCTTACAGGGGGAAACTGGAGGGCAGTACTTC. Protein sequence: CASSLQGETGGQYF. The chain carries TRBV11-3 and TRBJ2-7, with 7 positions matching TRBD1. Germline V gives CDR1 SGHNT, CDR2 YENEEA. With V trimmed by 2 bases and J by 9 bases, 10 bases remained unmatched. The CDR3 runs 14 residues.

The J gene is TRBJ2-7, the V gene TRBV29-1; TRBD1 might be the D (6 bases). This CDR3 has 12 amino acids. The V gene lost 7 bases and the J gene lost 4 bases, with 14 bases spanning the gap. Germline CDR1 is SQVTM and CDR2 is ANQGSEA. The CDR3 spells CSAWGQGYEQYF. DNA for the CDR3: TGCAGCGCTTGGGGGCAAGGTTACGAGCAGTACTTC.

This chain links TRBV9 with TRBJ2-3; 9 positions agree with TRBD2. The length of the CDR3 is 18 residues. V gave up 4 bases and J gave up 2 bases; unmatched junction bases: 14. From germline, CDR1 is SGDLS and CDR2 YYNGEE. CDR3 loop: CASSPQAGGSPHTDTQYF. The CDR3 DNA reads TGTGCCAGCAGCCCTCAAGCGGGAGGTTCTCCCCACACAGATACGCAGTATTTT. Filled out from reference TRBV9 and TRBJ2-3, the complete variable domain reads DSGVTQTPKHLITATGQRVTLRCSPRSGDLSVYWYQQSLDQGLQFLIQYYNGEERAKGNILERFSAQQFPDLHSELNLSSLELGDSALYFCASSPQAGGSPHTDTQYFGPGTRLTVL.

Concerning this clone itself: Other DNA sequences from this sample encode an identical CDR3 as well. The chain has TRBV27 and TRBJ1-1, with 8 nucleotides matching TRBD1. Per the germline V gene, CDR1 is MNHEY and CDR2 is SMNVEV (reference sequence). Losses at the gene ends were 5 bases for V and 1 base for J; bases not matched to a gene: 3. The CDR3 totals 14 residues. CDR3 amino acids: CASSLGTGNTEAFF. The CDR3 DNA is TGTGCCAGCAGTCTAGGGACAGGGAACACTGAAGCTTTCTTT.

V usage is TRBV7-9 and J usage is TRBJ2-7, with D maybe TRBD2 (5 bases). With 5 bases removed from V and 4 bases from J, the gap between germline ends came to 12 bases. The CDR3 totals 13 residues. The germline CDR1 and CDR2 sequences are SEHNR and FQNEAQ (reference sequence). CDR3 residues: CASSTTPGYEQYF. CDR3 in DNA: TGTGCCAGCAGCACCACCCCGGGATACGAGCAGTACTTC.

The CDR3 sequence: CASSLSGGMVSYEQYF. The CDR3 DNA reads TGTGCCAGCAGTTTATCGGGGGGGATGGTCTCCTACGAGCAGTACTTC. The chain joins TRBV28 to TRBJ2-7; TRBD2 matches 8 bases. Per the germline V gene, CDR1 is MDHEN and CDR2 is SYDVKM. V trimming: 1 base; J trimming: 0 bases; junction bases outside the gene matches: 5. The CDR3 has 16 amino acids.

On this clone itself: Other DNA sequences in the same sample also yield this CDR3. The chain employs TRBV29-1 and TRBJ2-1; no clear D. The CDR3 length is 14 residues. CDR1 SQVTM and CDR2 ANQGSEA come from the germline V gene. The V gene lost 0 bases and the J gene lost 2 bases, with 8 bases spanning the gap. Here the CDR3 DNA reads TGCAGCGTTGAAGATCCAGGAACCTACAATGAGCAGTTCTTC. Translating it yields CSVEDPGTYNEQFF.

The chain couples TRBV4-1 to TRBJ2-3; the D gene is possibly TRBD2 (6 bases). Germline assignment: CDR1 MGHRA and CDR2 YSYEKL. V dropped 3 bases and J dropped 3 bases, with 7 bases sitting between them. CDR3 length: 13 amino acids. The CDR3 DNA sequence: TGCGCCAGCAGCCACCTAGCGACAGATACGCAGTATTTT. Its translation is CASSHLATDTQYF.

The V call is TRBV27, the J call TRBJ2-1; tentatively, D is TRBD2 (6 bases). Trimming pared 11 bases from V and 3 bases from J, leaving 23 bases between. The CDR3 consists of 16 residues. Looked up from germline, CDR1 is MNHEY and CDR2 is SMNVEV (reference sequence). In nucleotides, the CDR3 is TGTGCCCTAGACTCCGGGGGACCGGAGTACTACAATGAGCAGTTCTTC. Its translation is CALDSGGPEYYNEQFF.

The rearrangement links TRBV27 to TRBJ2-5, with D unresolved. This CDR3 is built from 13 residues. Germline assignment: CDR1 MNHEY and CDR2 SMNVEV (reference sequence). Deletions cut 5 bases from V and 0 bases from J, with 7 bases between. Here the CDR3 reads CASSIIYQETQYF. CDR3 in DNA: TGTGCCAGCAGTATAATATACCAAGAGACCCAGTACTTC.

Here the CDR3 reads CAALGPYNEQFF. CDR3 coding DNA: TGTGCCGCTTTGGGTCCCTACAATGAGCAGTTCTTC. The genes are TRBV27 and TRBJ2-1, with D uncertain. Looked up from germline, CDR1 is MNHEY and CDR2 is SMNVEV (reference sequence). V lost 11 bases and J 2 bases, leaving 10 bases between the germline ends. The CDR3 is made up of 12 amino acids.